This passage covers 4 T cell receptor beta chains from one sample sequenced in a study of technical replicates of blood from several donors. TCRdb's table, derived via immunoSEQ multiplex PCR, lists solely in-frame clones and lacks some. This table has over 90,000 clones, approximately 96% appearing once. The sample was T cells isolated from PBMCs. These receptor sequences come from a human donor in good health.

This chain joins TRBV18 and TRBJ1-1; the match to TRBD1 covers 12 bases. The CDR3 covers 16 residues. Germline V gene data show CDR1 as KGHSH and CDR2 as LQKENI. Trimming at V came to 5 bases and at J to 8 bases, leaving 12 bases not matched to a gene. CDR3 bases: TGTGCCAGCTCATCTTATCCGGGACAGGGGGCAGGAGAAGCTTTCTTT. It encodes CASSSYPGQGAGEAFF.

J is TRBJ1-2 and V is TRBV6-5; 8 bases are a match to TRBD1. With 6 bases clipped from V and 2 bases from J, the junction kept 2 bases outside the gene matches. The CDR3 extends over 13 amino acids. The germline gives CDR1 MNHEY, CDR2 SVGAGI. CDR3 in amino acids: CASRRTGNYGYTF. The CDR3 DNA reads TGTGCCAGCAGGAGGACAGGGAACTATGGCTACACCTTC.

This chain joins TRBV7-3 and TRBJ2-2, with 10 bases that match TRBD1. This CDR3 has 15 residues. Germline CDR1 is SGHTA and CDR2 is FQGTGA. V trimming: 4 bases; J trimming: 5 bases; junction bases outside the gene matches: 4. The CDR3 coding sequence is TGTGCCAGCAGCTCCGGACAGGGGGAAACCGGGGAGCTGTTTTTT. It yields the protein CASSSGQGETGELFF.

The chain joins TRBV27 to TRBJ2-5; tentative D call: TRBD1 (5 bases). The CDR3 is 14 amino acids. The germline V gene has CDR1 MNHEY and CDR2 SMNVEV (reference sequence). Trimming shortened V by 6 bases and J by 4 bases, and 15 bases separated the two germline ends. CDR3 nucleotide sequence: TGTGCCAGCAGCCCCAGGGTACTTTCAGAGACCCAGTACTTC. Protein: CASSPRVLSETQYF.